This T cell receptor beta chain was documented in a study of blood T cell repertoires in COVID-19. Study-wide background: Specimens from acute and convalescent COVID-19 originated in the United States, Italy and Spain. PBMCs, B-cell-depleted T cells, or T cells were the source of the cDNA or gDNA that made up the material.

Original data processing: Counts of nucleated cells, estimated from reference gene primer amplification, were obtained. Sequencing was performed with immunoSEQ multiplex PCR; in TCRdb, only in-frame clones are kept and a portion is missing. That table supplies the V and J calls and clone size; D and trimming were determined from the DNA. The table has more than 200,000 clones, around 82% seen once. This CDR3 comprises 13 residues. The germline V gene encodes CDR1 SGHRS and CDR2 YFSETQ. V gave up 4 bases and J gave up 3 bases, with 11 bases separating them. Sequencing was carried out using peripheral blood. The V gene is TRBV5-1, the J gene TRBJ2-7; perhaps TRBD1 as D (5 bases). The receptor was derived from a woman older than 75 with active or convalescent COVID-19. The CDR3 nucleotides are TGCGCCAGCAGCCGGACACAAAACTACGAGCAGTACTTC. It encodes CASSRTQNYEQYF.